The entry that follows covers one TCR beta chain sequence. This sample is drawn from a study of CD4 and CD8 cells across lung adenocarcinoma regions. Localized lung adenocarcinoma, a non-small cell lung cancer, affected the donors. Germline-derived CDR1 and CDR2 are SGHTS and YDEGEE. V lost 2 bases, J lost 8 bases, and 10 bases lay in between. This CDR3 region has 12 residues. TCRdb called the PCR reads again in MiXCR, with one record for every CDR3 protein. The data show 21,000 or so distinct CDR3 sequences, roughly 54% seen once. This sequence originates from a female donor with lung adenocarcinoma. The CD4 and CD8 labels of this study may be unreliable. The chain combines TRBV5-8 with TRBJ1-2, with D unresolved. Sequenced sample: CD8+ T cells from the center of a lung tumor. The CDR3 DNA reads as TGTGCCAGCAGCTTCCCCAGTTACGGCTACACCTTC. Translation gives CASSFPSYGYTF.